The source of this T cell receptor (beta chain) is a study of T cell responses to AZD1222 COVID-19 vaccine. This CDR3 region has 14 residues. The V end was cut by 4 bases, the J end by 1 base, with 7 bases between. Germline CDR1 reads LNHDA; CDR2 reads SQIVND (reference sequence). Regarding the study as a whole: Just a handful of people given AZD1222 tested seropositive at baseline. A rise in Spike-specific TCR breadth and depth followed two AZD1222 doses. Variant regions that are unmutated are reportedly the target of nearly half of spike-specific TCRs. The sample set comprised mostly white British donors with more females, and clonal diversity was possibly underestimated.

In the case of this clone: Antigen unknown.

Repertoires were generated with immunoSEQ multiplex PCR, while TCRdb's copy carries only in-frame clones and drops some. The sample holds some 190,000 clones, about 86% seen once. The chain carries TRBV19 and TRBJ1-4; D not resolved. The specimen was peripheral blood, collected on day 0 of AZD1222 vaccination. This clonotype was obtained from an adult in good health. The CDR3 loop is CASSKRQTNEKLFF. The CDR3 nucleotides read TGTGCCAGTAGTAAGAGGCAAACTAATGAAAAACTGTTTTTT.